This passage covers 21 T cell receptor beta chains from one sample sequenced in a study of T cell responses to AZD1222 COVID-19 vaccine. TCRdb keeps only in-frame clones here, not all; method: immunoSEQ multiplex PCR. This repertoire shows 150,000 to 200,000 clones, 80% to 95% found once; its top ten account for roughly 2%. This material consisted of peripheral blood, taken 28 days after the second AZD1222 dose. These receptors were obtained from an adult who received the AZD1222 COVID-19 vaccine.

This rearrangement joins TRBV7-6 to TRBJ1-4; a weak D match, TRBD1 (5 bases). CDR3 size: 15 residues. V was shortened by 5 bases and J by 8 bases, with 18 bases between the two germline ends. From germline, CDR1 is SGHVS and CDR2 FNYEAQ. CDR3 in DNA: TGTGCCAGCAGCACTCCGACAGCTGGTAACGAAAAACTGTTTTTT. Translation: CASSTPTAGNEKLFF.

This chain links TRBV11-2 with TRBJ2-1; D might be TRBD1 (6 bases). V dropped 1 base and J dropped 7 bases, with 11 bases sitting between them. Germline V CDR1 and CDR2: SGHAT, FQNNGV. The CDR3 covers 14 residues. CDR3 coding DNA: TGTGCCAGCAGCTTAGGAAACAGGGAAAATGAGCAGTTCTTC. Translation gives CASSLGNRENEQFF.

The V gene is TRBV5-1, the J gene TRBJ1-2, with D uncertain. Germline CDR1 SGHRS, CDR2 YFSETQ. This CDR3 has 13 residues. V lost 9 bases to trimming and J lost 4 bases, with 16 bases between them. CDR3 bases: TGCGCCAACACGACGCTCAGTATCTATGGCTACACCTTC. Its translation: CANTTLSIYGYTF.

The chain joins TRBV27 to TRBJ1-6; 7 positions agree with TRBD1. V gave up 6 bases and J gave up 10 bases; unmatched junction bases: 6. CDR1 MNHEY and CDR2 SMNVEV come from the germline V gene (reference sequence). There are 13 residues in the CDR3. The CDR3 reads CASRGQGGSPLHF. The CDR3 DNA reads TGTGCCAGCAGAGGGCAGGGGGGATCACCCCTCCACTTT.

There are a few counts of this clone. The chain couples TRBV7-9 to TRBJ1-5; 7 nucleotides match TRBD1. The V gene's germline CDR1 is SEHNR and CDR2 FQNEAQ (reference sequence). This CDR3 spans 14 amino acids. J lost 2 bases, V lost 2 bases, and 0 bases had no gene match. This CDR3 is CASSLQGGNQPQHF. In DNA form, the CDR3 reads TGTGCCAGCAGCTTACAGGGGGGCAATCAGCCCCAGCATTTT.

The gene calls are TRBV6-1 and TRBJ2-7, with TRBD1 matching over 9 bases. Germline V gene data show CDR1 as MNHNS and CDR2 as SASEGT. The CDR3 is 15 amino acids. V lost 0 bases and J lost 3; bases outside the gene matches: 3. The CDR3 DNA reads TGTGCCAGCAGTGAAGCTTCGGGACAGGGCTACGAGCAGTACTTC. Encoded protein: CASSEASGQGYEQYF.

The V call is TRBV5-8, the J call TRBJ1-1, with D possibly TRBD1 on 6 matching bases. CDR1 is SGHTS and CDR2 is YDEGEE in the germline V gene. V was shortened by 0 bases and J by 2 bases, with 8 bases between the two germline ends. This CDR3 is 14 amino acids long. Here the CDR3 reads CASSLGQVNTEAFF. CDR3 DNA: TGTGCCAGCAGCTTGGGACAGGTTAACACTGAAGCTTTCTTT. Filled out from reference TRBV5-8 and TRBJ1-1, the complete variable domain reads EAGVTQSPTHLIKTRGQQATLRCSPISGHTSVYWYQQALGLGLQFLLWYDEGEERNRGNFPPRFSGRQFPNYSSELNVNALELEDSALYLCASSLGQVNTEAFFGQGTRLTVV.

The rearrangement joins TRBV19 to TRBJ1-6, with unresolved D. From germline, CDR1 is LNHDA and CDR2 SQIVND (reference sequence). This CDR3 has 15 residues. Trimming cost V 3 bases and J 6 bases, with 12 bases left between them. The CDR3 DNA reads as TGTGCCAGTAGTATTACGGGGATCCTTAATTCACCCCTCCACTTT. Protein: CASSITGILNSPLHF.

The chain joins TRBV30 to TRBJ2-6; a weak D match, TRBD2 (6 bases). Germline lookup yields CDR1 GTSNPN and CDR2 SVGIG (reference sequence). Trimming took off 5 bases at V and 1 base at J, with 24 bases between the two ends. This CDR3 contains 19 residues. CDR3 DNA sequence: TGTGCCTGGTGCGGGGAGGCAGCCCGGGCTGTTTCTGGGGCCAACGTCCTGACTTTC. Its protein product is CAWCGEAARAVSGANVLTF.

The CDR3 sequence: CASRDRGGTNEKLFF. In DNA form, the CDR3 reads TGCGCCAGCCGGGACAGGGGAGGAACTAATGAAAAACTGTTTTTT. The J gene is TRBJ1-4, the V gene TRBV5-1; 10 bases align to TRBD1. The CDR3 length is 15 residues. Trimming took 7 bases from V and 1 from J; bases not matched to a gene: 4. CDR1 and CDR2 (germline): SGHRS, YFSETQ. Supplemented by reference TRBV5-1 and TRBJ1-4, the full variable domain reads KAGVTQTPRYLIKTRGQQVTLSCSPISGHRSVSWYQQTPGQGLQFLFEYFSETQRNKGNFPGRFSGRQFSNSRSEMNVSTLELGDSALYLCASRDRGGTNEKLFFGSGTQLSVL.

V gene TRBV5-5 combines with J gene TRBJ2-7; the D is unclear. The germline gives CDR1 SGHKS, CDR2 YYEKEE (reference sequence). V lost 2 bases and J lost 6, with 9 bases in between. The CDR3 has 12 residues. Here the CDR3 reads CASSFFFSEQYF. CDR3 nucleotide sequence: TGTGCCAGCAGCTTCTTCTTTAGCGAGCAGTACTTC.

The chain links TRBV19 to TRBJ2-6; 10 bases are a match to TRBD1. The CDR3 is 16 residues long. With 5 bases clipped from V and 2 bases from J, the junction kept 3 bases outside the gene matches. Germline V gives CDR1 LNHDA, CDR2 SQIVND (reference sequence). Written as DNA, the CDR3 is TGTGCCAGTAGTGGGGACAGGGGTGCTGGGGCCAACGTCCTGACTTTC. The encoded protein is CASSGDRGAGANVLTF.

This chain connects TRBV7-2 to TRBJ2-2; no firm D call. With 5 bases removed from V and 2 bases from J, the gap between germline ends came to 6 bases. The CDR3 is made up of 13 amino acids. Germline CDR1 reads SGHTA; CDR2 reads FQGNSA. CDR3 protein: CASSAVNTGELFF. The CDR3 nucleotides read TGTGCCAGCAGCGCAGTCAACACCGGGGAGCTGTTTTTT.

The genes are TRBV19 and TRBJ2-3, with 8 nucleotides matching TRBD1. The length of the CDR3 is 15 residues. Trimming cost V 10 bases and J 3 bases; bases outside gene matches: 12. CDR1 is LNHDA, CDR2 SQIVND, per germline (reference sequence). CDR3 sequence reads: CATKDRVGGTDTQYF. The CDR3 DNA follows: TGTGCCACTAAGGACAGGGTGGGAGGAACAGATACGCAGTATTTT.

The chain uses TRBV18 and TRBJ2-5, with D perhaps being TRBD1 or TRBD2 (6 bases each). Trimming pared 1 base from V and 4 bases from J, leaving 13 bases between. Germline-derived CDR1 and CDR2 are KGHSH and LQKENI. This CDR3 has 15 amino acids. The CDR3 loop is CASSPRRAGVETQYF. DNA of the CDR3: TGTGCCAGCTCACCACGGAGGGCAGGGGTAGAGACCCAGTACTTC.

The chain joins TRBV7-2 to TRBJ1-6; D gene uncertain. CDR1 is SGHTA and CDR2 is FQGNSA in the germline V gene. CDR3 length equals 13 residues. The V end was cut by 1 base, the J end by 9 bases, with 7 bases between. The CDR3 region has the DNA TGTGCCAGCAGCTTAGAGGAGTCTTCACCCCTCCACTTT. This codes for CASSLEESSPLHF.

This clone occurred once. The V call is TRBV20-1, the J call TRBJ2-1, with TRBD2 identical over 7 bases. Germline V lookup: CDR1 DFQATT, CDR2 SNEGSKA (reference sequence). The CDR3 length is 10 residues. CDR3 sequence: CRAGYNEQFF. In DNA, the CDR3 is TGCAGAGCGGGGTACAATGAGCAGTTCTTC.

The gene calls are TRBV7-6 and TRBJ1-3; D gene uncertain. CDR1 is SGHVS, CDR2 FNYEAQ, per germline. Trimming stripped 4 bases from V and 0 bases from J, with 10 bases between. This CDR3 has 15 residues. CDR3 residues: CASSSDADSGNTIYF. The CDR3 DNA is TGTGCCAGCAGCTCGGACGCCGACTCTGGAAACACCATATATTTT.

This chain joins TRBV10-1 and TRBJ2-7; the match to TRBD2 covers 8 bases. This CDR3 has 14 amino acids. CDR1 and CDR2 (germline): WNHNN, SYGVQD (reference sequence). V shed 5 bases and J 5 bases; nucleotides not matched to a gene: 8. The CDR3 DNA is TGCGCCAGCAGTCAGCGGGGGAAAACCCACGAGCAGTACTTC. It yields the protein CASSQRGKTHEQYF.

This chain joins TRBV5-5 and TRBJ1-1, with 7 bases identical to TRBD1. CDR3 length equals 14 residues. Germline V gene lookup returns CDR1 SGHKS and CDR2 YYEKEE (reference sequence). With 3 bases clipped from V and 3 bases from J, the junction kept 5 bases outside the gene matches. CDR3 sequence reads: CASSWDSSYTEAFF. The CDR3 DNA reads as TGTGCCAGCAGCTGGGACAGCTCCTACACTGAAGCTTTCTTT.

The chain has TRBV11-2 and TRBJ2-7, with TRBD2 matching 7 bases. The CDR3 is 14 residues long. V lost 8 bases, J lost 5 bases, and 12 bases stayed unmatched. Per germline, CDR1 SGHAT and CDR2 FQNNGV. CDR3 sequence: CASAPWGGDDEQYF. CDR3 in DNA: TGTGCCAGCGCACCCTGGGGGGGGGATGACGAGCAGTACTTC.